These 2 T cell receptor beta chains originate from one sample sequenced in a study of T-cell memory formation after mild COVID-19. MiXCR, applied by TCRdb to the 5' RACE reads, yields one record per CDR3 protein. Here the sample spans approximately 560,000 distinct CDR3 sequences, 17% being singletons. Sequenced input: PBMCs or a T cell subset sorted from them (not recorded which). Receptors were obtained from an adult woman who had mild COVID-19 (a few samples of this study predate the infection). Cell type and time point are not known.

V is TRBV6-5 and J is TRBJ2-1; a possible D gene is TRBD1 (6 bases). This CDR3 is 13 amino acids long. Germline V CDR1 and CDR2: MNHEY, SVGAGI. V shed 7 bases and J shed 7 bases, with 14 bases lying between them. Here the CDR3 DNA reads TGTGCCAGCATCGCTGACAGGTCGAATGAGCAGTTCTTC. As protein: CASIADRSNEQFF.

The chain recombines TRBV7-6 with TRBJ2-1; D ambiguous. Looked up from germline, CDR1 is SGHVS and CDR2 is FNYEAQ. The CDR3 extends over 13 amino acids. Trimming removed 6 bases at V and 5 bases at J, with 11 bases between. The DNA for the CDR3 is TGTGCCAGCAGTCCCTCCTATAACAATGAGCAGTTCTTC. It translates to CASSPSYNNEQFF.